These 3 T cell receptor beta chains originate from one sample sequenced in a study of radiotherapy plus CTLA-4 blockade in lung cancer. The method was immunoSEQ multiplex PCR; TCRdb's version includes in-frame clones alone and lacks a portion of them. The repertoire holds 35,000 to 40,000 clones, with 65% to 90% as singletons. The sample in question was peripheral blood, obtained from a patient treated with radiotherapy plus ipilimumab. Receptor source: a human donor with non-small cell lung cancer whose response to radiotherapy plus ipilimumab could not be evaluated.

The rearrangement joins TRBV2 to TRBJ2-2; weak D call: TRBD1 (5 bases). The CDR3 is 16 amino acids. The V gene lost 5 bases and the J gene lost 3 bases, with 16 bases spanning the gap. The germline V gene encodes CDR1 SNHLY and CDR2 FYNNEI. The CDR3 region is CASSLGQGIDTGELFF. The DNA of the CDR3 is TGTGCCAGCAGTTTAGGGCAGGGAATAGACACCGGGGAGCTGTTTTTT.

This clone was observed once. The V and J genes are TRBV6-6 and TRBJ1-1; unclear D gene. The CDR3 has 16 amino acids. V shed 7 bases and J shed 3 bases, with 21 bases lying between them. Germline CDR1 reads MNHNY; CDR2 reads SVGAGI (reference sequence). The DNA of the CDR3 is TGTGCCAGCACCTCACGAGAGGCAGATAGATACACTGAAGCTTTCTTT. Its translation: CASTSREADRYTEAFF.

V and J are TRBV5-1 and TRBJ2-1; TRBD2 matches 7 bases. This CDR3 contains 16 residues. Trimming cost V 4 bases and J 0 bases; bases outside gene matches: 7. Germline V gene sequence: CDR1 SGHRS, CDR2 YFSETQ. CDR3 loop: CASSRGWGGSYNEQFF. CDR3 nucleotides: TGCGCCAGCAGCCGAGGCTGGGGGGGCTCCTACAATGAGCAGTTCTTC. Using reference TRBV5-1 and TRBJ2-1 for the parts outside the CDR3, the full variable domain is KAGVTQTPRYLIKTRGQQVTLSCSPISGHRSVSWYQQTPGQGLQFLFEYFSETQRNKGNFPGRFSGRQFSNSRSEMNVSTLELGDSALYLCASSRGWGGSYNEQFFGPGTRLTVL.